Sequencing of this TCR beta chain was carried out in a study of glioma-infiltrating T cells. Using RNA template, CDR3s of TCR alpha and beta were amplified with iRepertoire arm-PCR. For one-step reverse transcription and amplification, roughly 85-450 ng of tissue mRNA or PBMC total RNA was used. One entry per CDR3 protein results from TCRdb running MiXCR on the multiplex PCR reads. Here the sample spans about 130,000 distinct CDR3 sequences, around 25% being singletons. Overall study results and limits: Tissue-blood divergence was below expectation in non-neoplastic patients, above in gliomas.

The germline V gene encodes CDR1 DFQATT and CDR2 SNEGSKA (reference sequence). This CDR3 is 13 amino acids long. About this clonotype itself: The target antigen is unknown. Since a much larger clone is just one base distant, this may be a read error.

The receptor was derived from a human donor with low-grade glioma or glioblastoma, undergoing nonglioma brain surgery, or in good health (not recorded which). The chain is built from TRBV20-1 and TRBJ1-1, with TRBD1 as a possible D gene (6 bases). Sequenced: glioma tissue, nonneoplastic brain tissue, or PBMCs (not recorded which). The chain's CDR3 is CIARGTYVTEAFF. CDR3 DNA sequence: TGCATTGCTAGAGGGACATACGTTACTGAAGCTTTCTTT.